This T cell receptor beta chain derives from a study of blood T cell repertoires in COVID-19. Across the whole study: Some COVID-19 samples were acute and others convalescent; all came from the United States, Italy and Spain.

The Seattle site enrolled patients during active infection and followed them longitudinally. Within the sample, this clone is medium-sized. In the authors' methods: Using reference gene primer amplification, nucleated cell counts were estimated. The assay was immunoSEQ multiplex PCR, and TCRdb's table has in-frame clones only and misses some. V, J and clone size were drawn from that table, and D and trimming were deduced from the DNA. Of about 290,000 clones in the sample, 85% to 90% were seen once. CDR1 and CDR2 (germline): LNHDA, SQIVND (reference sequence). The germline V and J ends were trimmed by 3 bases and 3 bases, with 9 bases remaining between them. The CDR3 extends over 13 amino acids.

Specimen: peripheral blood. J is TRBJ2-7 and V is TRBV19; TRBD2 might be the D (6 bases). The sequence was obtained from a woman aged 25 to 39 with COVID-19, enrolled during active disease. CDR3 in DNA: TGTGCCAGTAGTATGGGACTTCACTACGAGCAGTACTTC. Protein product: CASSMGLHYEQYF.